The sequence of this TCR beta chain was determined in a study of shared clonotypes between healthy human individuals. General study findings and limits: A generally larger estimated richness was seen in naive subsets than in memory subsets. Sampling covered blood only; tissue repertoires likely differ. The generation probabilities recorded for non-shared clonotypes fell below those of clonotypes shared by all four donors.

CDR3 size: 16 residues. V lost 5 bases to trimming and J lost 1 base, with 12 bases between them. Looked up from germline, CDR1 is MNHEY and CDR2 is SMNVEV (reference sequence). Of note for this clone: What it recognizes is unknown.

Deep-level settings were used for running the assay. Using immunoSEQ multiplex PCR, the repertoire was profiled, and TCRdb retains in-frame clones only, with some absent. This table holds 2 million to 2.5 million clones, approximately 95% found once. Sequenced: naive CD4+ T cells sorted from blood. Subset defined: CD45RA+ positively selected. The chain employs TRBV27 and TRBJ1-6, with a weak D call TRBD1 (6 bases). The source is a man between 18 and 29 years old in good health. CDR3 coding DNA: TGTGCCAGCAGTCCCCACAGGGCGTCCTATAATTCACCCCTCCACTTT. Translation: CASSPHRASYNSPLHF.